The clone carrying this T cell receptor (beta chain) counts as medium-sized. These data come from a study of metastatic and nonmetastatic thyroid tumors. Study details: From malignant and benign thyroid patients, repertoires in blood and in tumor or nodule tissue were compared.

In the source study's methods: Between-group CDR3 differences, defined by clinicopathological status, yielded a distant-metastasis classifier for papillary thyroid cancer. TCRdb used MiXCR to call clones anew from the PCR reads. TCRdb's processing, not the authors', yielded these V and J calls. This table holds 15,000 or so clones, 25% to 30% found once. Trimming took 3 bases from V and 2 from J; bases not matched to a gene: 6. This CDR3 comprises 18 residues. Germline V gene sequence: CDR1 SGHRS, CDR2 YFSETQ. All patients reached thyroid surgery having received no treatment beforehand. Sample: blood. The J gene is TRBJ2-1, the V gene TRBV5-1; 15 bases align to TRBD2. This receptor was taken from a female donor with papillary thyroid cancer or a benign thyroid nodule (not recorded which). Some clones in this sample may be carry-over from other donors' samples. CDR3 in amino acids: CASSSGLAGGLPYNEQFF. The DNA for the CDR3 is TGCGCCAGCAGCTCGGGACTAGCGGGGGGCCTACCCTACAATGAGCAGTTCTTC.